This entry lists 8 T cell receptor beta chains sequenced from one sample in a study of T cells in Graves' hyperthyroidism and ophthalmopathy. RNA transcripts served as the template for amplifying TCR beta CDR3 regions. The TCR CDR3 first-round RT-PCR relied on the HTBI primer set. Each CDR3 protein gets one entry after TCRdb re-called the multiplex PCR reads with MiXCR. The sample records roughly 350,000 distinct CDR3 sequences, approximately 15% being singletons. Sequenced: blood. These receptors were collected from a woman aged 25 to 39 with Graves' hyperthyroidism.

This clonotype has at least ten counts. This chain joins TRBV30 and TRBJ1-2; D may be TRBD1 (5 bases). CDR3 length equals 12 residues. Germline values: CDR1 GTSNPN, CDR2 SVGIG (reference sequence). V dropped 2 bases and J dropped 8 bases, with 12 bases sitting between them. CDR3 protein: CAWSFQGGGYTF. CDR3 bases: TGTGCCTGGAGTTTCCAGGGAGGCGGCTACACCTTC. Using reference TRBV30 and TRBJ1-2 for the parts outside the CDR3, the full variable domain is SQTIHQWPATLVQPVGSPLSLECTVEGTSNPNLYWYRQAAGRGLQLLFYSVGIGQISSEVPQNLSASRPQDRQFILSSKKLLLSDSGFYLCAWSFQGGGYTFGSGTRLTVV.

V and J are TRBV4-2 and TRBJ2-1; no reliable D call. Germline-derived CDR1 and CDR2 are LGHNA and YNFKEQ. V shed 1 base and J shed 6 bases, with 13 bases lying between them. The CDR3 has 15 residues. Here the CDR3 DNA reads TGTGCCAGCAGCCAAGCCACATTAGGTATCAATGAGCAGTTCTTC. Protein sequence: CASSQATLGINEQFF.

This clonotype was seen more than once but under ten times. The CDR3 DNA follows: TGTGCCTGGAGTGCGCCGGGACTAGCGGCCTACAATGAGCAGTTCTTC. The encoded protein is CAWSAPGLAAYNEQFF. The chain couples TRBV30 to TRBJ2-1; 11 nucleotides agree with TRBD2. V lost 1 base to trimming and J lost 2 bases; unmatched junction nucleotides: 4. This CDR3 region has 16 residues. Germline V gene lookup returns CDR1 GTSNPN and CDR2 SVGIG (reference sequence).

This clonotype was seen a few times. As DNA, the CDR3 is TGTGCCAGTATAGAACCAGCGGGAGCCCGATACAATGAGCAGTTCTTC. Its protein product is CASIEPAGARYNEQFF. The gene calls are TRBV19 and TRBJ2-1; 8 bases are a match to TRBD2. The CDR3 runs 16 residues. The V gene end was trimmed by 7 bases and the J gene end by 4 bases; junction bases not matched to a gene: 12. Germline V lookup: CDR1 LNHDA, CDR2 SQIVND (reference sequence). Using reference TRBV19 and TRBJ2-1 for the parts outside the CDR3, the full variable domain is DGGITQSPKYLFRKEGQNVTLSCEQNLNHDAMYWYRQDPGQGLRLIYYSQIVNDFQKGDIAEGYSVSREKKESFPLTVTSAQKNPTAFYLCASIEPAGARYNEQFFGPGTRLTVL.

This clonotype has at least ten counts. V usage is TRBV19 and J usage is TRBJ2-5; tentatively, D is TRBD2 (6 bases). The CDR3 has 15 residues. Trimming took 5 bases from V and 2 from J, leaving 15 bases between them. From germline, CDR1 is LNHDA and CDR2 SQIVND (reference sequence). CDR3 nucleotides: TGTGCCAGTAGTGTCGCCCGGGACTCTCAAGAGACCCAGTACTTC. This gives the protein CASSVARDSQETQYF.

This clonotype showed up many times. The rearrangement links TRBV7-8 to TRBJ1-6; D remains ambiguous. V was trimmed by 3 bases and J by 5 bases, leaving 8 bases between them. CDR1 and CDR2 from the germline V gene are SGHVS and FQNEAQ. The CDR3 is 14 residues long. CDR3 protein: CASSFPGDNSPLHF. In nucleotides, the CDR3 is TGTGCCAGCAGCTTCCCCGGGGATAATTCACCCCTCCACTTT.

At least ten counts were recorded for this clonotype. The V and J genes are TRBV7-9 and TRBJ2-3; TRBD2 matches 10 bases. V gave up 2 bases and J gave up 2 bases; unmatched junction bases: 1. The CDR3 has 15 residues. Germline assignment: CDR1 SEHNR and CDR2 FQNEAQ (reference sequence). CDR3 bases: TGTGCCAGCAGCTTAACTAGCGGGGACACAGATACGCAGTATTTT. It encodes CASSLTSGDTDTQYF.

This clonotype was picked up a small number of times. The chain employs TRBV15 and TRBJ2-3; the D is unclear. Deletions cut 7 bases from V and 4 bases from J, with 12 bases between. Germline V gene sequence: CDR1 LNHNV, CDR2 YYDKDF (reference sequence). This CDR3 is 13 amino acids long. CDR3: CATTGWGSDTQYF. In DNA form, the CDR3 reads TGTGCCACCACGGGTTGGGGATCAGATACGCAGTATTTT.